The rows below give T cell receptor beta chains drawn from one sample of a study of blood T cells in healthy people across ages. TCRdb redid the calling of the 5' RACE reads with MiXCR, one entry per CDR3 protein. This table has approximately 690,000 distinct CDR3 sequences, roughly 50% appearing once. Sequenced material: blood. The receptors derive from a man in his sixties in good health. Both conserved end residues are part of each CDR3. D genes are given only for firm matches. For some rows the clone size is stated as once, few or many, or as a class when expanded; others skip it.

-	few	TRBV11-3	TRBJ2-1	TGTGCCAGCAGCTTAGACCAGGCCGAGGGGCTCGATGAGCAGTTCTTC	CASSLDQAEGLDEQFF
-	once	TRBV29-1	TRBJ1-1	TGCAGCGTTGAAGATCTTTGGCCGAACACTGAAGCTTTCTTT	CSVEDLWPNTEAFF
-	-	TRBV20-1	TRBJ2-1	TGCAGTGCTAGAGACAGGCGGGGACACGATGAGCAGTTCTTC	CSARDRRGHDEQFF
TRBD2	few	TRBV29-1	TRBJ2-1	TGCAGCGTTAGAACAGGAGCGGGGGGTGGGCGGCAGTTCTTC	CSVRTGAGGGRQFF
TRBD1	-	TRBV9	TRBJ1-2	TGTGCCAGCAGCGGCGGGACAGGGAAATTTAACTATGGCTACACCTTC	CASSGGTGKFNYGYTF
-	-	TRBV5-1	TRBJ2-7	TGCGCCAGCAGCGCGACCGGGACAACTTACAAGCAGTACTTC	CASSATGTTYKQYF
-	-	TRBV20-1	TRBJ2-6	TGCAGTGCTATTCCTGGGGCCAACGTCCTGACTTTC	CSAIPGANVLTF
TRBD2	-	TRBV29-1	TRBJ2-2	TGCAGCGCCTGGACTAGAGGAGGCACCGGGGAGCTGTTTTTT	CSAWTRGGTGELFF
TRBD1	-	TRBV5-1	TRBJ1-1	TGCGCCAGCAGCTTGGCAGGGGGGTTCTCTGAAGCTTTCTTT	CASSLAGGFSEAFF
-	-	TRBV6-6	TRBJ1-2	TGTGCCAGCAGTTACTCGACGACGGGACGGATCTATGGCTACACCTTC	CASSYSTTGRIYGYTF
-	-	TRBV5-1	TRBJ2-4	TGCGCCAGCAGCTCCGGGTCGACTTGGGAAAACATTCAGTACTTC	CASSSGSTWENIQYF
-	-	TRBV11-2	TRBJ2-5	TGTGCCAGCAGCCCCGCTCGGGCTTTCCCCCAGTACTTC	CASSPARAFPQYF
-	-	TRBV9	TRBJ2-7	TGTGCCAGCAGCGCCGGGGAAAACGAGCAGTACTTC	CASSAGENEQYF
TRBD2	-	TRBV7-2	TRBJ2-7	TGTGCCAGCAGCTTTGTTAGCGGGGGGGCATACGAGCAGTACTTC	CASSFVSGGAYEQYF
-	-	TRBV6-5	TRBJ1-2	TGTGCCAGCCGTTCATCAGGGAACTATGGCTACACCTTC	CASRSSGNYGYTF
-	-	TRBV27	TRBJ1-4	TGTGCCAGCAGACCCACAGGGTTTGAAAAACTGTTTTTT	CASRPTGFEKLFF
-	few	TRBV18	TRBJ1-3	TGTGCCAGCTCACCACAGACTGGAGGAAACACCATATATTTT	CASSPQTGGNTIYF
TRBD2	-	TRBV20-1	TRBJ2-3	TGCAGTGTCCATAGCGGGGGGGCAGTCCCAGATACGCAGTATTTT	CSVHSGGAVPDTQYF
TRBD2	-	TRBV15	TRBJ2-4	TGTGCCACCAGCAGAGAAGGGGGACTAGCGGGGGACATTCAGTACTTC	CATSREGGLAGDIQYF
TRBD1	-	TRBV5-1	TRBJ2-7	TGCGCCAGCAGCTTGACGGGACAGGGCCCTTTGGAGCAGTACTTC	CASSLTGQGPLEQYF
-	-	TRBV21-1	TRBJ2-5	TGTGCCAGCAGCTCGCAAAGGGGACAGGGAGAAGAGACCCAGTACTTC	CASSSQRGQGEETQYF
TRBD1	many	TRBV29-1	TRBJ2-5	TGCAGCGTAGGACAGGGGGTGGAGACCCAGTACTTC	CSVGQGVETQYF
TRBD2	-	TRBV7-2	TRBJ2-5	TGTGCCAGCAGCTTAGCCGGGCGGGGGGCGGAGACCCAGTACTTC	CASSLAGRGAETQYF
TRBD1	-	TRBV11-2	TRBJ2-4	TGTGCCAGCAGCTTAGTTCGAGGGACAGGGACTAATAAAAACATTCAGTACTTC	CASSLVRGTGTNKNIQYF
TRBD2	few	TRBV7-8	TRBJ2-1	TGTGCCAGCAGCTTAGTAGAGCGGGGGGTCTACAATGAGCAGTTCTTC	CASSLVERGVYNEQFF
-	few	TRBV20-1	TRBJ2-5	TGCAGTGTCCCGCCCGGGACAAAAGGCCAAGAGACCCAGTACTTC	CSVPPGTKGQETQYF
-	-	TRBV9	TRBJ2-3	TGTGCCAGCAGCGCCACCTTAGGGTTAAGTACGCAGTATTTT	CASSATLGLSTQYF
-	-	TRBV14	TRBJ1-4	TGTGCCAGCAGCCAAGATTGGCAGCCTGAAAAACTGTTTTTT	CASSQDWQPEKLFF
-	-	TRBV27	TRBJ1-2	TGTGCCAGAATTGGGGAGCGCCTGGGGAGCGGCTACACCTTC	CARIGERLGSGYTF
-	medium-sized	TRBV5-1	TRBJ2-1	TGCGCCAGCAGCCCGGCCGGGACTCCCAGTGTGACCAGCTCCTACAATGAGCAGTTCTTC	CASSPAGTPSVTSSYNEQFF
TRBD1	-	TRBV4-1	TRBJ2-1	TGCGCCAGCAGCCAAGAGGGGGACAGTTTCAACAATGAGCAGTTCTTC	CASSQEGDSFNNEQFF
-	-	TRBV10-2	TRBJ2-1	TGCGCCAGTCTGGGACCGACTGGCAATGAGCAGTTCTTC	CASLGPTGNEQFF
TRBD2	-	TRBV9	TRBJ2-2	TGTGCCAGCAGCGTAAGGGCAGGGCGGGGGAGCACCGGGGAGCTGTTTTTT	CASSVRAGRGSTGELFF
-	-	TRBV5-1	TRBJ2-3	TGCGCCAGCAGCCCCCGTACTAGCCCCACAGATACGCAGTATTTT	CASSPRTSPTDTQYF
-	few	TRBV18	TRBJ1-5	TGTGCCAGCTCACCGGGGGAGGTCAGTCAGCCCCAGCATTTT	CASSPGEVSQPQHF
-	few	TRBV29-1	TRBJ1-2	TGCAGCGTTGGAACCCAGTCTAACTATGGCTACACCTTC	CSVGTQSNYGYTF
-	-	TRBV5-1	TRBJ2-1	TGCGCCAGCAGCTTGTTGAACAATGAGCAGTTCTTC	CASSLLNNEQFF
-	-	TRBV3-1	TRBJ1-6	TGTGCCAGCAGCCAAGGGGGTACGGGCTCACCCCTCCACTTT	CASSQGGTGSPLHF
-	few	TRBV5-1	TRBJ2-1	TGCGCCAGCAGCTTTTCGGAAGTTAATGAGCAGTTCTTC	CASSFSEVNEQFF
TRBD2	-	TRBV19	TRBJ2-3	TGTGCCACCCAGAAGCGGGGGACCACAGATACGCAGTATTTT	CATQKRGTTDTQYF
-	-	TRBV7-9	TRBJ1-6	TGTGCCAGCAGCTCAGGAACAGCCCCTCATTCACCCCTCCACTTT	CASSSGTAPHSPLHF
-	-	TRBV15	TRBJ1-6	TGTGCCACCAGCACCCGACCGAATTCACCCCTCCACTTT	CATSTRPNSPLHF
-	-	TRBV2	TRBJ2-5	TGTGCCAGCAGTGAAGGACTCCTCTCCCAAGAGACCCAGTACTTC	CASSEGLLSQETQYF
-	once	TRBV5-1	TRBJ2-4	TGCGCCAGCAGCCCCGATCCGGGACGCACACCAAGGGGGCAGTACTTC	CASSPDPGRTPRGQYF
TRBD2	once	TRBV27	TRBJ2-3	TGTGCCAGCAGTACGGGACTAGCGGGGGGCCTAGGGAGCACAGATACGCAGTATTTT	CASSTGLAGGLGSTDTQYF
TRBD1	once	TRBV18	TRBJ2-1	TGTGCCAGCTCACCACGACAGGGGGCGGTGTACAATGAGCAGTTCTTC	CASSPRQGAVYNEQFF